Presented here are 11 T cell receptor beta chains from one specimen sequenced in a study of radiation and T cells in renal cell carcinoma. Stated time point: blood 2 weeks post-SBRT. Treatment: 15 Gy SBRT to primary tumor, nephrectomy 4 weeks later. Data came from immunoSEQ multiplex PCR; TCRdb stores just in-frame clones and leaves some out. This table holds about 120,000 clones, roughly 77% found once. Material: blood, obtained from a patient whose treatment included radiotherapy and nephrectomy. All receptors derive from a woman between 55 and 75 years old with renal cell carcinoma.

This chain links TRBV6-5 with TRBJ2-5; D might be TRBD1 or TRBD2, each matching 5 bases. Germline V gene data show CDR1 as MNHEY and CDR2 as SVGAGI. The CDR3 is 14 amino acids. V was cut by 5 bases and J by 5 bases, with 15 bases left in between. In DNA, the CDR3 is TGTGCCAGCAGTCGGGGCTCCTATGCCGAGACCCAGTACTTC. As protein: CASSRGSYAETQYF.

The V gene is TRBV19, the J gene TRBJ1-2; D ambiguous. CDR1 and CDR2 from the germline V gene are LNHDA and SQIVND (reference sequence). The CDR3 length is 12 residues. V was clipped by 2 bases and J by 8 bases, with 9 bases between them. CDR3 loop: CASSITESGYTF. Written as DNA, the CDR3 is TGTGCCAGTAGTATAACTGAATCCGGCTACACCTTC.

This clone was detected a few times. V is TRBV10-1 and J is TRBJ2-7, with no clear D. This CDR3 has 11 amino acids. Per germline, CDR1 WNHNN and CDR2 SYGVQD (reference sequence). Trimming stripped 6 bases from V and 6 bases from J, with 9 bases between. The CDR3 here is CASSPTGEQYF. The CDR3 bases are TGCGCCAGCAGCCCGACGGGCGAGCAGTACTTC.

The J gene is TRBJ2-7, the V gene TRBV25-1; tentative D call: TRBD2 (6 bases). The length of the CDR3 is 15 residues. The V gene's germline CDR1 is MGHDK and CDR2 SYGVNS. V was clipped by 1 base and J by 5 bases, with 15 bases between them. The CDR3 DNA is TGTGCCAGCAGTGAATTTCTAGGAGGGGCCAACGAGCAGTACTTC. It is translated as CASSEFLGGANEQYF.

The chain uses TRBV25-1 and TRBJ1-2; 8 bases match TRBD1. This CDR3 contains 15 residues. Germline V CDR1 and CDR2: MGHDK, SYGVNS. The junction had 8 bases not matched to a gene; V was cut back by 1 base and J by 7 bases. CDR3 coding DNA: TGTGCCAGCAGTGAATCGGCAGGGGGCAGGAGTGGCTACACCTTC. It encodes CASSESAGGRSGYTF.

The V call is TRBV28, the J call TRBJ1-5; D is undetermined. Trimming pared 1 base from V and 3 bases from J, leaving 7 bases between. Germline CDR1 reads MDHEN; CDR2 reads SYDVKM. This CDR3 spans 14 amino acids. CDR3 sequence (DNA): TGTGCCAGCAGTTTATATATGGACAATCAGCCCCAGCATTTT. This gives the protein CASSLYMDNQPQHF. The full variable domain, rest sourced from reference TRBV28 and TRBJ1-5, is DVKVTQSSRYLVKRTGEKVFLECVQDMDHENMFWYRQDPGLGLRLIYFSYDVKMKEKGDIPEGYSVSREKKERFSLILESASTNQTSMYLCASSLYMDNQPQHFGDGTRLSIL.

The CDR3 loop is CASSLSEKLFF. CDR3 sequence (DNA): TGTGCCAGCAGTTTGTCCGAAAAACTGTTTTTT. This rearrangement joins TRBV28 to TRBJ1-4; D not resolved. V dropped 3 bases and J dropped 8 bases, with 4 bases sitting between them. This CDR3 comprises 11 residues. Germline loops: CDR1 MDHEN, CDR2 SYDVKM.

The chain is built from TRBV5-5 and TRBJ2-7; D uncertain. This CDR3 spans 14 amino acids. The V end lost 2 bases, the J end lost 2 bases, and 11 bases lay between the germline ends. Germline CDR1 is SGHKS and CDR2 is YYEKEE (reference sequence). The CDR3 reads CASSFEQYAYEQYF. The CDR3 DNA sequence: TGTGCCAGCAGCTTTGAACAGTATGCCTACGAGCAGTACTTC.

The chain uses TRBV5-1 and TRBJ2-7; 13 bases are shared with TRBD2. Germline V CDR1 and CDR2: SGHRS, YFSETQ. There are 15 residues in the CDR3. The V segment lost 4 bases and the J segment 2 bases; nucleotides outside the gene matches: 3. CDR3 nucleotides: TGCGCCAGCAGCGCCGGGACTAGCGGGGCCTACGAGCAGTACTTC. Translated: CASSAGTSGAYEQYF.

The V and J genes are TRBV9 and TRBJ1-2; D not resolved. V dropped 0 bases and J dropped 8 bases, with 11 bases sitting between them. The CDR3 sequence is 13 residues long. Germline loops: CDR1 SGDLS, CDR2 YYNGEE. The DNA of the CDR3 is TGTGCCAGCAGCGTAGAGGCTGACGCAGGCTACACCTTC. This encodes CASSVEADAGYTF.

V gene TRBV5-1 combines with J gene TRBJ2-7, with 8 bases identical to TRBD1. The CDR3 totals 14 residues. Trimming took 4 bases from V and 1 from J; bases not matched to a gene: 4. Germline V gene data show CDR1 as SGHRS and CDR2 as YFSETQ. For the CDR3, the DNA is TGCGCCAGCAGCGGGACAGGAGTTTCCTACGAGCAGTACTTC. Encoded protein: CASSGTGVSYEQYF.